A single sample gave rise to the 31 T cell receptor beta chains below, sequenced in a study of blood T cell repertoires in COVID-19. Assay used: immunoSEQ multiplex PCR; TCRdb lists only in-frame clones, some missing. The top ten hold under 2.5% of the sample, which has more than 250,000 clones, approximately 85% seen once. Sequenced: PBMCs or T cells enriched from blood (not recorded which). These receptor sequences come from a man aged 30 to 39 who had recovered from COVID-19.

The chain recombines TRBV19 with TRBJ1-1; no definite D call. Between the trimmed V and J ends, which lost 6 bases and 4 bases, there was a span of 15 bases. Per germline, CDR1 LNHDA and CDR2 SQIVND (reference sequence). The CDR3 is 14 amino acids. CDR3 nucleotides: TGTGCCAGTAGGAACGTTGGCCCGGGCACTGAAGCTTTCTTT. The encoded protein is CASRNVGPGTEAFF.

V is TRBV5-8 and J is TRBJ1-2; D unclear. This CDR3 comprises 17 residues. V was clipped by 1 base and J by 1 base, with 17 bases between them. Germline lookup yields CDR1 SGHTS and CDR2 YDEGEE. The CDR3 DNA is TGTGCCAGCAGCTTGAGCGGGAAAACCCTGTATAACTATGGCTACACCTTC. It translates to CASSLSGKTLYNYGYTF.

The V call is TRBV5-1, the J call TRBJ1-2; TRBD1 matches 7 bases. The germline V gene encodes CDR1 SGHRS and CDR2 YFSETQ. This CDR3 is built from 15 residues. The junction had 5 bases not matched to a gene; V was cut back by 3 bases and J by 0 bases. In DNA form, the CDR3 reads TGCGCCAGCAGCTCCCCGGGACAGTCTAACTATGGCTACACCTTC. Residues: CASSSPGQSNYGYTF.

CDR3 protein: CASSKTSGGAYEQYF. CDR3 bases: TGTGCCAGCAGCAAGACTAGCGGGGGGGCCTACGAGCAGTACTTC. The chain is built from TRBV5-4 and TRBJ2-7; 14 bases are a match to TRBD2. Trimming took 4 bases from V and 2 from J; bases not matched to a gene: 2. Germline-derived CDR1 and CDR2 are SGHNT and YYREEE (reference sequence). The CDR3 spans 15 residues.

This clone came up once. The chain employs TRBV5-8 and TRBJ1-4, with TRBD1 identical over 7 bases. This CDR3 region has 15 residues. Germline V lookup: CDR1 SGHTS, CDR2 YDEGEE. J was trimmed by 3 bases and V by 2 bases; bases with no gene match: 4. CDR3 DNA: TGTGCCAGCAGCTTAATGACAGGGCCTAATGAAAAACTGTTTTTT. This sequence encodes CASSLMTGPNEKLFF.

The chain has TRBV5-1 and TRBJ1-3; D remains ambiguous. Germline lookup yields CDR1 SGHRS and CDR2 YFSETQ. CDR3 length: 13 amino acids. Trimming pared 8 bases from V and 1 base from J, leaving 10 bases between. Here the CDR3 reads CASSGGSGNTIYF. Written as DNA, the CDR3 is TGCGCCAGTTCCGGCGGGTCTGGAAACACCATATATTTT.

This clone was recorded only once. The CDR3 protein is CASSLATDSNQPQHF. The CDR3 region has the DNA TGTGCCAGCAGCTTAGCGACAGATAGCAATCAGCCCCAGCATTTT. This sequence joins TRBV13 and TRBJ1-5, with a tentative D call TRBD1 (5 bases). The germline V and J ends were trimmed by 1 base and 0 bases, with 7 bases remaining between them. Per germline, CDR1 PRHDT and CDR2 FYEKMQ (reference sequence). This CDR3 region has 15 residues.

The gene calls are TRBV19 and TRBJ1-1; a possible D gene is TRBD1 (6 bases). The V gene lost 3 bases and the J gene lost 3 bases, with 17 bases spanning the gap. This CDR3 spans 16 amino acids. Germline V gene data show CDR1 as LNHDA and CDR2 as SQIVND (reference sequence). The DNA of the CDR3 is TGTGCCAGTAGTATGGGCCAGGGGCCTGGTGACACTGAAGCTTTCTTT. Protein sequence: CASSMGQGPGDTEAFF.

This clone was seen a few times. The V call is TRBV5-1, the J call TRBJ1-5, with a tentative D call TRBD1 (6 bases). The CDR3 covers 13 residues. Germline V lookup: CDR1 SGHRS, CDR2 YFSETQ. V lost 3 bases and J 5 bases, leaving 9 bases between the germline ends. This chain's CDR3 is CASSSDRDQPQHF. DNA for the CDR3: TGCGCCAGCAGCTCGGACAGAGATCAGCCCCAGCATTTT. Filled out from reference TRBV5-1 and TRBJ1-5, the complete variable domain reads KAGVTQTPRYLIKTRGQQVTLSCSPISGHRSVSWYQQTPGQGLQFLFEYFSETQRNKGNFPGRFSGRQFSNSRSEMNVSTLELGDSALYLCASSSDRDQPQHFGDGTRLSIL.

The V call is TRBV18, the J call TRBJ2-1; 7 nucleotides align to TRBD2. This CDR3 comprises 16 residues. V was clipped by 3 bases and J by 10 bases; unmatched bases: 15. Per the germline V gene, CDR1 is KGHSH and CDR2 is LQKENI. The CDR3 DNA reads TGTGCCAGCTCACCCCTAGGGCGGGGGTTCGTGAACGAGCAGTTCTTC. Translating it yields CASSPLGRGFVNEQFF.

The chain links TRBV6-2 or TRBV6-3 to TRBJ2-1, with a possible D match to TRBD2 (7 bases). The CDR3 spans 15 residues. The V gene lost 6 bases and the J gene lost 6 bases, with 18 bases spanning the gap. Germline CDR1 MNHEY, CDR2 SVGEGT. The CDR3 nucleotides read TGTGCCAGCAGCGACTTTGCGGGGGCAGTCAATGAGCAGTTCTTC. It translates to CASSDFAGAVNEQFF.

In nucleotides, the CDR3 is TGTGCCAGCAGCTTACGGACAGGGGGCCAAGAGACCCAGTACTTC. Amino acid sequence: CASSLRTGGQETQYF. This rearrangement joins TRBV11-2 to TRBJ2-5; 10 bases are shared with TRBD1. The length of the CDR3 is 15 residues. Germline loops: CDR1 SGHAT, CDR2 FQNNGV. V gave up 2 bases and J gave up 1 base; unmatched junction bases: 1.

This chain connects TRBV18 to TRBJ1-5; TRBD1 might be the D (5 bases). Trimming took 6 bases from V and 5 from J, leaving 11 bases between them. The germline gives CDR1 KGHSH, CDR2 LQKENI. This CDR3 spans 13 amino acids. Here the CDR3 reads CASSPTDHQPQHF. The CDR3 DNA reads TGTGCCAGCTCCCCGACAGACCATCAGCCCCAGCATTTT.

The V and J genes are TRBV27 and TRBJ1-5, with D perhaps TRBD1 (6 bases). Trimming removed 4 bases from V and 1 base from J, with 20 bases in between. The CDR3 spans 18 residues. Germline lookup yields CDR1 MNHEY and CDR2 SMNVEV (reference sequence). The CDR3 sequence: CASSSTGTALRSNQPQHF. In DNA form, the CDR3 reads TGTGCCAGCAGTTCGACAGGAACTGCCCTTCGGAGCAATCAGCCCCAGCATTTT.

CDR3 sequence reads: CAWSVPQNGQYF. CDR3 nucleotides: TGTGCCTGGAGTGTGCCTCAAAACGGGCAGTACTTC. The chain carries TRBV30 and TRBJ2-7; D unresolved. Germline V CDR1 and CDR2: GTSNPN, SVGIG (reference sequence). CDR3 length: 12 amino acids. V was clipped by 0 bases and J by 9 bases, with 12 bases between them. The variable domain in full, completed from reference TRBV30 and TRBJ2-7, reads SQTIHQWPATLVQPVGSPLSLECTVEGTSNPNLYWYRQAAGRGLQLLFYSVGIGQISSEVPQNLSASRPQDRQFILSSKKLLLSDSGFYLCAWSVPQNGQYFGPGTRLTVT.

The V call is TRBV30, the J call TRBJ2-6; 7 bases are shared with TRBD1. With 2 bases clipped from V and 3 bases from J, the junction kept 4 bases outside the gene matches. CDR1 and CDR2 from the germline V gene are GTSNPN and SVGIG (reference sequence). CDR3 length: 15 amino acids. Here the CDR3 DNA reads TGTGCCTGGAGTCCAGGGGGTGGTGGGGCCAACGTCCTGACTTTC. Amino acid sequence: CAWSPGGGGANVLTF.

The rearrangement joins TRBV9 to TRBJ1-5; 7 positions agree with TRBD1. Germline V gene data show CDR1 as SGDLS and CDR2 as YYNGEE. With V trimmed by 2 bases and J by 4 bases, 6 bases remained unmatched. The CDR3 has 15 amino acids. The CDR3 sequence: CASSVGGQPNQPQHF. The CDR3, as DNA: TGTGCCAGCAGCGTGGGGGGACAGCCTAATCAGCCCCAGCATTTT.

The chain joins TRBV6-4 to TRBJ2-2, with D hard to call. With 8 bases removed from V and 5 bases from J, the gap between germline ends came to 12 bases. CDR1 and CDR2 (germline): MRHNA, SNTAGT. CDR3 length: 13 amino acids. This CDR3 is CASGEKRTGELFF. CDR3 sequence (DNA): TGTGCCAGCGGAGAAAAACGAACCGGGGAGCTGTTTTTT.

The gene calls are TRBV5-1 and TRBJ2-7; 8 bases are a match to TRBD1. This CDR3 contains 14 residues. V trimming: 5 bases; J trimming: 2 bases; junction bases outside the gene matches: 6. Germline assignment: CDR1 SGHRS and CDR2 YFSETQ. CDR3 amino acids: CASRITGQAYEQYF. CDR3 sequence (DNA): TGCGCCAGCAGGATAACGGGACAGGCCTACGAGCAGTACTTC.

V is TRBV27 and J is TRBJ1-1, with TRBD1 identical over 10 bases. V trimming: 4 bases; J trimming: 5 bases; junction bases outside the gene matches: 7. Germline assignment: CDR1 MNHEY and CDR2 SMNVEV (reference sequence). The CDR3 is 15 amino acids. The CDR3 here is CASSSWTGGRTEAFF. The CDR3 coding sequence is TGTGCCAGCAGTTCCTGGACAGGGGGGAGGACTGAAGCTTTCTTT.

The CDR3 DNA follows: TGTGCCAGCAGTCCAGGACCGGGATATAGCAATCAGCCCCAGCATTTT. Translating it yields CASSPGPGYSNQPQHF. The V and J genes are TRBV27 and TRBJ1-5; D gene uncertain. The CDR3 spans 16 residues. Germline-derived CDR1 and CDR2 are MNHEY and SMNVEV (reference sequence). The ends were cut back, 5 bases at V and 0 bases at J, with 14 bases in the middle.

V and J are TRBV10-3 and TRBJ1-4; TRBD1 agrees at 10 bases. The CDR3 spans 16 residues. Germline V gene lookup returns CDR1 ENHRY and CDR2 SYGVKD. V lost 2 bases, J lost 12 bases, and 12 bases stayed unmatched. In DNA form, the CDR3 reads TGTGCCATCAGTGAGAGTACCGGGACAGGGGTTGAGGAACTGTTTTTT. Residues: CAISESTGTGVEELFF.

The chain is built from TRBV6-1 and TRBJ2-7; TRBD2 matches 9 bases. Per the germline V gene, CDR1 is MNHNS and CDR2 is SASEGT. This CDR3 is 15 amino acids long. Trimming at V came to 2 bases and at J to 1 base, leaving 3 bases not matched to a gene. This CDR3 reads CASSERLAGSYEQYF. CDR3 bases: TGTGCCAGCAGTGAAAGGCTAGCGGGGTCCTACGAGCAGTACTTC.

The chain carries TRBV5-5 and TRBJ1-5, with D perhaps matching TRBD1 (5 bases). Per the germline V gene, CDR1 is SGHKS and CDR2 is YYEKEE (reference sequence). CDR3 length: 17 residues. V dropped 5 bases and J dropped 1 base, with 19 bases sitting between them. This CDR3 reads CASSSLGGDASNQPQHF. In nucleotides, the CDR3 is TGTGCCAGCAGTTCGTTGGGAGGGGATGCCAGCAATCAGCCCCAGCATTTT. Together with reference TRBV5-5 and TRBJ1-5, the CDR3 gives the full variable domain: DAGVTQSPTHLIKTRGQQVTLRCSPISGHKSVSWYQQVLGQGPQFIFQYYEKEERGRGNFPDRFSARQFPNYSSELNVNALLLGDSALYLCASSSLGGDASNQPQHFGDGTRLSIL.

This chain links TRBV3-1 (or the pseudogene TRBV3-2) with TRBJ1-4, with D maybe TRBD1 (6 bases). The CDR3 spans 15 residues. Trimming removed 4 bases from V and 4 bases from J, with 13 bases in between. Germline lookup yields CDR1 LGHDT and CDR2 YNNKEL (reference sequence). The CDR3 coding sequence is TGTGCCAGCAGCCCCGGGGGGGGCGGTAATGAAAAACTGTTTTTT. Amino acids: CASSPGGGGNEKLFF.

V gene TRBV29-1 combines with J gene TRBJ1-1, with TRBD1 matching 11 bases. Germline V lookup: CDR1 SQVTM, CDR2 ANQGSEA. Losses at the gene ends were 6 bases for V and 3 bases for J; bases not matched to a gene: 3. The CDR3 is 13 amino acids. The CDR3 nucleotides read TGCAGCGTAGCGGACAGGGGGCACACTGAAGCTTTCTTT. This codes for CSVADRGHTEAFF.

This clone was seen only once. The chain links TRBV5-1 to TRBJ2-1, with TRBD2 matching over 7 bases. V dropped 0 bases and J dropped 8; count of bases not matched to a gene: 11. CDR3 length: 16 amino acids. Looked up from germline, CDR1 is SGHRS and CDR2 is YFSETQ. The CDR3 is CASSLAREFRGDEQFF. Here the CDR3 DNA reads TGCGCCAGCAGCTTGGCGCGGGAGTTTCGGGGGGATGAGCAGTTCTTC.

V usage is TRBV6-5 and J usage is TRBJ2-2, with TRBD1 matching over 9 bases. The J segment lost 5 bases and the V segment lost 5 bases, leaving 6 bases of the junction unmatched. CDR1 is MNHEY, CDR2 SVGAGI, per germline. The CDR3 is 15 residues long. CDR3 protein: CASSTRTGETGELFF. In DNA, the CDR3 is TGTGCCAGCAGTACCCGGACAGGGGAGACCGGGGAGCTGTTTTTT.

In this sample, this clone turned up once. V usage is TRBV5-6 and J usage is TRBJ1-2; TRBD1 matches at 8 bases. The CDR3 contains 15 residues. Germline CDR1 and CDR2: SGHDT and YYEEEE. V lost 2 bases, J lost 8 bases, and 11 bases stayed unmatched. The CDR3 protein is CASSLSGRGQEGYTF. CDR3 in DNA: TGTGCCAGCAGCTTAAGTGGCAGGGGGCAAGAGGGCTACACCTTC. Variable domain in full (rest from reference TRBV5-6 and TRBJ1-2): DAGVTQSPTHLIKTRGQQVTLRCSPKSGHDTVSWYQQALGQGPQFIFQYYEEEERQRGNFPDRFSGHQFPNYSSELNVNALLLGDSALYLCASSLSGRGQEGYTFGSGTRLTVV.

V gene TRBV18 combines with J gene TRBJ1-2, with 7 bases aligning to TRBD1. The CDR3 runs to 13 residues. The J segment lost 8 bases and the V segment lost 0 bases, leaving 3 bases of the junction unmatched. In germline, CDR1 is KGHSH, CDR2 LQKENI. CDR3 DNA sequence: TGTGCCAGCTCACCACCGGGGACAGTGGGCTACACCTTC. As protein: CASSPPGTVGYTF.

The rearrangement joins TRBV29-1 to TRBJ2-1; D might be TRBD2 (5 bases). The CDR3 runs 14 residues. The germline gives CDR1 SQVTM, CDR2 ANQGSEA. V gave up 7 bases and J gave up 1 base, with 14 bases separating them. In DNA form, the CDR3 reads TGCAGCGCCCTCGGGGTCAGATCCTACAATGAGCAGTTCTTC. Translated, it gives CSALGVRSYNEQFF.